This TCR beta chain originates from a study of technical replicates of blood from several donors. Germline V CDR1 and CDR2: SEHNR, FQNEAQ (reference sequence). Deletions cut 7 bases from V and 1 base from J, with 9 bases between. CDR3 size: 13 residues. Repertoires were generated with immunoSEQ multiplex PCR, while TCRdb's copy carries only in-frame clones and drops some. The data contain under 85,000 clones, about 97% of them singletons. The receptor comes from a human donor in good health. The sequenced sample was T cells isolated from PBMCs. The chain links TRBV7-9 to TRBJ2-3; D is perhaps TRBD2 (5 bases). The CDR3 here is CASNFGGTDTQYF. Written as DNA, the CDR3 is TGTGCCAGCAACTTCGGGGGCACAGATACGCAGTATTTT.